Listed below are T cell receptor beta chains from one sample, sequenced in a study of OX40 agonist ivuxolimab in advanced cancers. Clones were read by immunoSEQ multiplex PCR, and TCRdb kept only the in-frame ones, dropping some. The sample holds 8,500 to 9,000 clones, roughly two thirds seen once. Specimen: CD4+ or CD8+ T cells sorted from blood, collected in a trial of the OX40 agonist ivuxolimab. These receptors were obtained from an adult with an advanced solid tumor such as melanoma, head and neck, liver or kidney cancer. The CDR3 runs from the conserved cysteine through the conserved F or W. D genes are given only for firm matches. Size is stated for part of the rows, as once, few or many counts, or as a class when the clone is expanded.

>.|TRBV19|TRBJ2-5|TRBD1
TGTGCCAGTAGTCCCTCACAGGGGACGGGAGAGACCCAGTACTTC
CASSPSQGTGETQYF
>.|TRBV5-1|TRBJ1-1|.
TGCGCCAGCAGCTTGAACATAAACACTGAAGCTTTCTTT
CASSLNINTEAFF
>.|TRBV10-2|TRBJ2-7|.
TGCGCCAGCAGAAGCGCGCCTGTGGGTATCTACGAGCAGTACTTC
CASRSAPVGIYEQYF
>few|TRBV9|TRBJ2-7|TRBD2
TGTGCCAGCAGCGGAAGGGAGGGAACCACCTACGAGCAGTACTTC
CASSGREGTTYEQYF
>once|TRBV9|TRBJ2-3|.
TGTGCCAGCAGCGTAGAGGGGGTTTTCACAGATACGCAGTATTTT
CASSVEGVFTDTQYF
>.|TRBV7-2|TRBJ2-1|TRBD2
TGTGCCAGCAGCCTCGGACTGGGGGGGGAGCAGTTCTTC
CASSLGLGGEQFF
>medium-sized|TRBV5-1|TRBJ2-3|.
TGCGCCAGCAGCTTGGAATTGGGTAACTCAGATACGCAGTATTTT
CASSLELGNSDTQYF
>.|TRBV7-9|TRBJ2-7|.
TGTGCCAGCAGCCCTGGGGGGTACGAGCAGTACTTC
CASSPGGYEQYF
>.|TRBV28|TRBJ1-6|.
TGTGCCAGCAGTCCCAACCAGGGGTCACCCCTCCACTTT
CASSPNQGSPLHF
>.|TRBV7-9|TRBJ2-7|.
TGTGCCAGCACCCTCTCGACGGGATACGAGCAGTACTTC
CASTLSTGYEQYF
>.|TRBV5-1|TRBJ2-7|.
TGCGCCAGCAGCTTGGGGGTTGCCTACTACGAGCAGTACTTC
CASSLGVAYYEQYF
>.|TRBV7-9|TRBJ2-5|TRBD1
TGTGCCAGCAGCCCGGGACAGGGGACCCGAGAGACCCAGTACTTC
CASSPGQGTRETQYF
>.|TRBV11-3|TRBJ1-1|.
TGTGCCAGCAGCTTGAGCCTGAACACTGAAGCTTTCTTT
CASSLSLNTEAFF
>once|TRBV30|TRBJ2-5|.
TGTGCCTGGAGTGTACTTAGGGTAGAGACCCAGTACTTC
CAWSVLRVETQYF
>.|TRBV4-1|TRBJ1-1|TRBD1
TGCGCCAGCAGCCAAGATGCCCCAATCCGGGACAGGGGGTTGGGAGCTTTCTTT
CASSQDAPIRDRGLGAFF
>.|TRBV27|TRBJ2-7|TRBD1
TGTGCCAGCAGTTTAAGGGACAGCTACTACGAGCAGTACTTC
CASSLRDSYYEQYF
>.|TRBV7-8|TRBJ1-1|TRBD1
TGTGCCAGCAGCCAGGACAGGGTCCGCGCTTTCTTT
CASSQDRVRAFF
>.|TRBV10-3|TRBJ1-1|.
TGTGCCATCAGTGAAATGACAGGATTAAACACTGAAGCTTTCTTT
CAISEMTGLNTEAFF
>.|TRBV6-1|TRBJ1-2|TRBD1
TGTGCCAGCAGTGGACAGGGCAACTATGGCTACACCTTC
CASSGQGNYGYTF
>few|TRBV7-9|TRBJ2-7|.
TGTGCCAGCAGCTTAGGAGGGACGTTCCACGAGCAGTACTTC
CASSLGGTFHEQYF
>.|TRBV6-5|TRBJ2-1|TRBD2
TGTGCCAGCAGTTATGGCGGGAGAAGTTCGGATGAGCAGTTCTTC
CASSYGGRSSDEQFF
>.|TRBV18|TRBJ2-3|TRBD2
TGTGCCAGCTCACCATCCGGGACTAGCGGGACTATTCCCACAGATACGCAGTATTTT
CASSPSGTSGTIPTDTQYF
>.|TRBV13|TRBJ2-1|.
TGTGCCAGCAGCCCAAGGACGGACTACAATGAGCAGTTCTTC
CASSPRTDYNEQFF
>once|TRBV7-9|TRBJ2-3|.
TGTGCCAGCCTATCATTAGATACGCAGTATTTT
CASLSLDTQYF
>few|TRBV27|TRBJ1-6|TRBD1
TGTGCCAGCAGTTCCTACTCGGACAGGACCAATTCACCCCTCCACTTT
CASSSYSDRTNSPLHF
>.|TRBV9|TRBJ2-2|.
TGTGCCAGCAGCCCCTCGGCCGGGGAGCTGTTTTTT
CASSPSAGELFF
>.|TRBV30|TRBJ2-5|.
TGTGCCTGGAGTGTAGTGGGGGAGACCCAGTACTTC
CAWSVVGETQYF
>.|TRBV9|TRBJ2-1|.
TGTGCCAGCAGCGTAGAGGTCGCTAACAATGAGCAGTTCTTC
CASSVEVANNEQFF
>.|TRBV5-1|TRBJ1-1|.
TGCGCCAGCAGCTTAGGGGGAGGGACTGAAGCTTTCTTT
CASSLGGGTEAFF
>.|TRBV30|TRBJ1-3|.
TGTGCCTGGAGTCCCTCTGGAAACACCATATATTTT
CAWSPSGNTIYF
>many|TRBV10-2|TRBJ1-1|.
TGCGCCAGCAGTGAGGGGTACACTGAAGCTTTCTTT
CASSEGYTEAFF
>.|TRBV27|TRBJ2-3|.
TGTGCCAGCAGTTTAACGGGAATAGCTTCTCTAGGCACAGATACGCAGTATTTT
CASSLTGIASLGTDTQYF
>.|TRBV5-1|TRBJ1-2|TRBD1
TGCGCCAGCAGCTTAACCCGGGACAGCCTCTATGGCTACACCTTC
CASSLTRDSLYGYTF
>.|TRBV13|TRBJ2-2|.
TGTGCCAGCAGCTTAGGCGAAAACACCGGGGAGCTGTTTTTT
CASSLGENTGELFF
>.|TRBV10-1|TRBJ2-3|TRBD2
TGCGCCAGCCGATCCGAGCGGGCTAGCGGGGGGGCCGGGGCAGATACGCAGTATTTT
CASRSERASGGAGADTQYF
>.|TRBV11-2|TRBJ2-2|.
TGTGCCAGCAGCCCAGACAGTTACTCGAACACCGGGGAGCTGTTTTTT
CASSPDSYSNTGELFF
>.|TRBV5-4|TRBJ2-1|.
TGTGCCAGCAGAACAGACTCCTACAATGAGCAGTTCTTC
CASRTDSYNEQFF
>few|TRBV11-3|TRBJ2-1|.
TGTGCCAGCACCGAAGGGCCCGTCTCCTACAATGAGCAGTTCTTC
CASTEGPVSYNEQFF
>.|TRBV4-1|TRBJ1-2|.
TGCGCCAGCAGCCAAGAAAACGGAGGGGTCTATGGCTACACCTTC
CASSQENGGVYGYTF
>few|TRBV6-5|TRBJ2-7|.
TGTGCCAGCAGTTACGGGGACGGCTCCTACGAGCAGTACTTC
CASSYGDGSYEQYF
>.|TRBV19|TRBJ1-5|.
TGTGCCAGTAGTATAAACGGAGGGCCCAATCAGCCCCAGCATTTT
CASSINGGPNQPQHF
>.|TRBV27|TRBJ2-5|TRBD2
TGTGCCAGCAGTTTATCGGACAGCGGGAGACCCCAGTACTTC
CASSLSDSGRPQYF
>.|TRBV27|TRBJ2-3|TRBD2
TGTGCCACGGCCAAGCGGGGGATCACAGATACGCAGTATTTT
CATAKRGITDTQYF
>.|TRBV6-5|TRBJ2-3|.
TGTGCCAGCAGTTACTTAGAAGGCACAGATACGCAGTATTTT
CASSYLEGTDTQYF
>few|TRBV9|TRBJ1-1|.
TGTGCCAGCAGCCTCAACGACATGAACACTGAAGCTTTCTTT
CASSLNDMNTEAFF
>.|TRBV6-6|TRBJ1-3|TRBD1
TGTGCCAGCAGACAGGGGACCTACTCTGGAAACACCATATATTTT
CASRQGTYSGNTIYF
>.|TRBV6-5|TRBJ2-1|TRBD1
TGTGCCAGCAACCGACAGGGGCAGGATGAGCAGTTCTTC
CASNRQGQDEQFF
>medium-sized|TRBV7-7|TRBJ1-1|.
TGTGTAGTCCGGGATTGGGGCACTGAAGCTTTCTTT
CVVRDWGTEAFF
>.|TRBV12-5|TRBJ1-5|TRBD1
TGTGCTAGTGGTTCGCTGGACAGGGTGAATCAGCCCCAGCATTTT
CASGSLDRVNQPQHF
>few|TRBV6-4|TRBJ2-1|TRBD1
TGTGCCAGCAGTTACAGACAGGGGCAGGATGAGCAGTTCTTC
CASSYRQGQDEQFF
>few|TRBV27|TRBJ2-4|TRBD2
TGTGCCAGCAGTTTATATCCCCACGGACTAGCAAATCTAGCCAAAAACATTCAGTACTTC
CASSLYPHGLANLAKNIQYF
>medium-sized|TRBV19|TRBJ2-7|.
TGTGCCAGTAGTTTGGGGTCGTACGAGCAGTACTTC
CASSLGSYEQYF
>.|TRBV7-9|TRBJ2-1|TRBD1
TGTGCCAGCAGCCCCCGAACAGGGGGCGGCTACAATGAGCAGTTCTTC
CASSPRTGGGYNEQFF